This T cell receptor beta chain derives from a study of blood T cell repertoires in COVID-19. Assay: immunoSEQ multiplex PCR; the TCRdb copy retains only in-frame clones and omits some. Among about 230,000 clones listed, about 85% were seen once. Per germline, CDR1 SGDLS and CDR2 YYNGEE. The CDR3 covers 13 residues. V lost 4 bases, J lost 8 bases, and 12 bases lay in between. V and J are TRBV9 and TRBJ1-4, with D maybe TRBD1 (6 bases). The specimen sequenced was peripheral blood. The source of this sequence is a middle-aged man with acute or convalescent COVID-19. CDR3 sequence: CASSLGGDEKLFF. Here the CDR3 DNA reads TGTGCCAGCAGCCTAGGGGGGGACGAAAAACTGTTTTTT. Combining the CDR3 with reference TRBV9 and TRBJ1-4 gives the whole variable domain DSGVTQTPKHLITATGQRVTLRCSPRSGDLSVYWYQQSLDQGLQFLIQYYNGEERAKGNILERFSAQQFPDLHSELNLSSLELGDSALYFCASSLGGDEKLFFGSGTQLSVL.